The text below deals with one T cell receptor beta chain. From 5'RACE with constant-segment primers came TCR alpha and TCR beta cDNA libraries that carried sample barcodes and UMIs. TCRdb ran MiXCR on the 5' RACE reads and lists one entry per CDR3 protein. The sample records roughly 450,000 distinct CDR3 sequences, about a sixth being singletons. The record originates from a study of T-cell memory formation after mild COVID-19. This CDR3 is built from 14 residues. V lost 0 bases and J lost 1, with 7 bases in between. Germline CDR1 SGDLS, CDR2 YYNGEE. The sample consisted of PBMCs or a T cell subset sorted from them (not recorded which). The genes are TRBV9 and TRBJ1-2; unclear D gene. The receptor's source is a man between 18 and 35 years old who had mild COVID-19 (a few samples of this study predate the infection). Cell type and time point are not known. As DNA, the CDR3 is TGTGCCAGCAGCGTAGCAGAGGGTAACTATGGCTACACCTTC. As protein: CASSVAEGNYGYTF.